These T cell receptor beta chains were read from a single sample in a study of T cell responses to AZD1222 COVID-19 vaccine. Clones were sequenced by immunoSEQ multiplex PCR, and TCRdb holds only the in-frame ones, with some missing. Among some 170,000 clones, more than 75% were seen once, and the ten largest hold roughly 4.3%. Sequencing used peripheral blood, obtained 28 days after the second AZD1222 dose. The receptor set was obtained from an adult who received the AZD1222 COVID-19 vaccine. Both conserved end residues are part of each CDR3. The D gene is left open where the match is weak. Clone size is given for some rows only: seen once, a few or many times, or a class if the clone is expanded.

.,once,TRBJ2-7,TRBV3-1/TRBV3-2,CASSSRDKHYEQYF,TGTGCCAGCAGCTCGCGAGACAAACACTACGAGCAGTACTTC
TRBD1,.,TRBJ2-7,TRBV29-1,CSVVAGQGTYEQYF,TGCAGCGTTGTGGCGGGACAGGGGACGTACGAGCAGTACTTC
.,.,TRBJ1-2,TRBV27,CASSLDSAYGYTF,TGTGCCAGCAGTTTAGACAGCGCCTATGGCTACACCTTC
.,.,TRBJ1-1,TRBV30,CAWSAGETWDTEAFF,TGTGCCTGGAGCGCGGGGGAGACGTGGGACACTGAAGCTTTCTTT
TRBD1,once,TRBJ1-1,TRBV28,CASSPPRGRAAEAFF,TGTGCCAGCAGTCCCCCGAGGGGGCGCGCGGCTGAAGCTTTCTTT
.,.,TRBJ1-2,TRBV12-3/TRBV12-4,CASRLYREGGYTF,TGTGCCAGCAGACTATACAGGGAGGGCGGCTACACCTTC
.,.,TRBJ2-3,TRBV6-5,CASTESVTDTQYF,TGTGCCAGCACGGAGAGCGTGACAGATACGCAGTATTTT
.,.,TRBJ2-7,TRBV6-1,CASSDSQGSYEQYF,TGTGCCAGCAGTGATAGCCAGGGGTCCTACGAGCAGTACTTC
.,.,TRBJ2-5,TRBV5-4,CASSSGGGSTETQYF,TGTGCCAGCAGCTCTGGGGGAGGATCCACTGAGACCCAGTACTTC
.,.,TRBJ1-6,TRBV6-5,CASTLQRSNSPLHF,TGTGCCAGCACGTTACAGAGAAGCAATTCACCCCTCCACTTT
.,.,TRBJ2-5,TRBV12-3/TRBV12-4,CASSLNSQTQYF,TGTGCCAGCAGTTTAAATTCGCAGACCCAGTACTTC
.,.,TRBJ1-5,TRBV6-5,CASSAVNTNQPQHF,TGTGCCAGCAGCGCAGTAAATACCAATCAGCCCCAGCATTTT
TRBD2,.,TRBJ2-1,TRBV5-1,CASSPTPLTSGGAGEQFF,TGCGCCAGCAGCCCTACCCCACTGACTAGCGGGGGGGCAGGTGAGCAGTTCTTC
.,.,TRBJ1-1,TRBV12-3/TRBV12-4,CASRTGTMAEAFF,TGTGCCAGCAGAACAGGGACTATGGCTGAAGCTTTCTTT
.,.,TRBJ1-4,TRBV19,CASSSAPPQAGDEKLFF,TGTGCCAGTAGTAGTGCCCCCCCCCAGGCCGGTGATGAAAAACTGTTTTTT
.,.,TRBJ2-5,TRBV7-2,CASSLRKGETQYF,TGTGCCAGCAGCTTACGGAAAGGAGAGACCCAGTACTTC
.,.,TRBJ1-5,TRBV19,CASSIEAGSNQPQHF,TGTGCCAGTAGTATTGAGGCAGGTAGCAATCAGCCCCAGCATTTT
TRBD1,.,TRBJ1-2,TRBV2,CASSVQGAEYGYTF,TGTGCCAGCAGTGTCCAGGGGGCTGAGTATGGCTACACCTTC
.,few,TRBJ1-2,TRBV2,CASEGGQNYGYTF,TGTGCCAGCGAGGGGGGCCAGAACTATGGCTACACCTTC
.,.,TRBJ2-7,TRBV5-1,CASKGDYEQYF,TGCGCCAGCAAGGGGGACTACGAGCAGTACTTC
.,.,TRBJ1-1,TRBV29-1,CSVVRGGMNTEAFF,TGCAGCGTTGTACGCGGGGGAATGAACACTGAAGCTTTCTTT
TRBD1,.,TRBJ2-1,TRBV7-9,CASNGQEAYNEQFF,TGTGCCAGCAACGGACAGGAGGCCTACAATGAGCAGTTCTTC